Included here is one T cell receptor beta chain sequence, with context. Germline loops: CDR1 MNHEY, CDR2 SVGEGT. Trimming took 2 bases from V and 5 from J, leaving 14 bases between them. The CDR3 runs to 15 residues. This sample is part of a study of blood T cell repertoires in COVID-19. In the study's own analysis: Reference gene primer amplification gave nucleated cell count estimates. The assay was immunoSEQ multiplex PCR, and TCRdb's table has in-frame clones only and misses some. V and J calls and clone size are copied from that table; D and trimming were computed from the DNA. The data show some 260,000 clones, about 88% seen once.

This chain uses TRBV6-2 or TRBV6-3 with TRBJ2-3, with a tentative D call TRBD2 (5 bases). This receptor was obtained from a middle-aged woman who had recovered from COVID-19. Sequencing was performed on peripheral blood. The CDR3 DNA follows: TGTGCCAGCAGTTACGGCGGGCTAGCAGGAGATACGCAGTATTTT. Its translation: CASSYGGLAGDTQYF.